This TCR beta chain came from a study of response to subunit inactivated influenza vaccine. Study-level results: Authors proposed each seasonal influenza vaccination draws in few new T cells.

Between the trimmed V and J ends, which lost 9 bases and 1 base, there was a span of 15 bases. Germline V gives CDR1 LNHDA, CDR2 SQIVND (reference sequence). CDR3 length: 15 amino acids. One entry per CDR3 protein results from TCRdb running MiXCR on the RT-PCR reads. The sample shows roughly 500,000 distinct CDR3 sequences, about 25% of them seen only once. Of note for this clonotype: Its antigen is unknown.

This chain joins TRBV19 and TRBJ2-2; TRBD1 might be the D (6 bases). The specimen was CD4+ T cells sorted from PBMCs, collected 5 days after vaccination. The clonotype originates from a man in his forties or fifties who received an inactivated influenza vaccine. DNA for the CDR3: TGTGCCAGCCAGTTCCCAGGGGTGAACACCGGGGAGCTGTTTTTT. It translates to CASQFPGVNTGELFF.